The present TCR beta chain was sequenced within a study of human T cells and chemical hapten exposure. At least ten counts were recorded for this clonotype. Its target is unknown. Findings and caveats of the study: Relative to controls, expanded TCRs formed significantly more large CDR3 similarity clusters.

This CDR3 comprises 14 residues. Germline V lookup: CDR1 SGHTA, CDR2 FQGTGA. The V end lost 5 bases, the J end lost 6 bases, and 15 bases lay between the germline ends. TCRdb re-called the RACE reads through MiXCR, storing one row per CDR3 protein. The repertoire consists of about 94,000 distinct CDR3 sequences, with 7% to 10% occurring once and the leading ten covering about 2%. The time point denotes: patch test 2, 6 weeks after DPC sensitization. Treatment specified: therapeutic diphenylcyclopropenone sensitization with weekly scalp DPC. Unseparated into fractions, whole blood served as the source from which total RNA was extracted.

The chain joins TRBV7-3 to TRBJ2-3, with D maybe TRBD1 (6 bases). The receptor comes from a middle-aged woman with alopecia areata. Some clones in this sample may be carry-over from other donors' samples. Sequenced material: whole blood, taken in connection with sensitization to the hapten diphenylcyclopropenone (DPC). Here the CDR3 reads CASSGAMGADTQYF. The CDR3 region has the DNA TGTGCCAGCAGCGGGGCGATGGGGGCGGATACGCAGTATTTT.